These 27 T cell receptor beta chains came from one sample sequenced in a study of blood T cells in healthy people across ages. Using a J-beta primer mix together with a sample-barcoded 5' primer, a second PCR was run for roughly 6 to 11 cycles. TCRdb reprocessed the 5' RACE reads via MiXCR and lists one record per CDR3 protein. This sample carries 1.5 million to 1.8 million distinct CDR3 sequences, around 40% of them seen once, and the ten largest clones take 4%. Sequencing was performed on blood. The receptors shown here come from a woman aged 18-29 years in good health.

This chain uses TRBV5-5 with TRBJ1-3, with a tentative D call TRBD1 (6 bases). Trimming took off 4 bases at V and 0 bases at J, with 14 bases between the two ends. This CDR3 is built from 16 residues. From germline, CDR1 is SGHKS and CDR2 YYEKEE (reference sequence). This chain's CDR3 is CASSQGNRVSGNTIYF. The CDR3 DNA reads as TGTGCCAGCAGCCAGGGGAACCGCGTCTCTGGAAACACCATATATTTT.

This clonotype turned up a few times. V and J are TRBV15 and TRBJ2-1, with 7 bases aligning to TRBD1. The junction had 10 bases not matched to a gene; V was cut back by 8 bases and J by 0 bases. This CDR3 contains 16 residues. From germline, CDR1 is LNHNV and CDR2 YYDKDF (reference sequence). Here the CDR3 reads CATLEGGRSSYNEQFF. The CDR3 nucleotides are TGTGCCACCCTAGAAGGGGGCCGAAGCTCCTACAATGAGCAGTTCTTC.

J is TRBJ1-5 and V is TRBV27; 8 bases are shared with TRBD1. CDR1 is MNHEY, CDR2 SMNVEV, per germline (reference sequence). V was clipped by 8 bases and J by 2 bases; unmatched bases: 8. This CDR3 spans 15 amino acids. In DNA form, the CDR3 reads TGTGCCAGCGCGCAGGGGGCCGTTGGCAATCAGCCCCAGCATTTT. It specifies CASAQGAVGNQPQHF.

The chain combines TRBV28 with TRBJ2-2; a possible D gene is TRBD1 (5 bases). The CDR3 runs 15 residues. Germline-derived CDR1 and CDR2 are MDHEN and SYDVKM. Trimming removed 10 bases from V and 1 base from J, with 16 bases in between. The CDR3 DNA follows: TGTGCCACCAGGACCCCCAGGGAGAACACCGGGGAGCTGTTTTTT. As protein: CATRTPRENTGELFF.

The CDR3 DNA sequence: TGTGCCAGCAGCTTAGCGAACGGACACTGGGAAGCTTTCTTT. This gives the protein CASSLANGHWEAFF. The chain employs TRBV7-9 and TRBJ1-1; D might be TRBD1 (5 bases). This CDR3 is built from 14 residues. The germline V and J ends were trimmed by 0 bases and 8 bases, with 13 bases remaining between them. Germline V gives CDR1 SEHNR, CDR2 FQNEAQ (reference sequence).

The chain uses TRBV6-1 and TRBJ1-2; tentative D call: TRBD1 (6 bases). Germline-derived CDR1 and CDR2 are MNHNS and SASEGT. Trimming cost V 0 bases and J 0 bases, with 20 bases left between them. This CDR3 has 19 residues. As DNA, the CDR3 is TGTGCCAGCAGTGAAGCAACGGCCGAGAAGACAGGTCCTAACTATGGCTACACCTTC. Translated: CASSEATAEKTGPNYGYTF.

The rearrangement links TRBV20-1 to TRBJ2-3, with no clear D. CDR1 is DFQATT, CDR2 SNEGSKA, per germline (reference sequence). This CDR3 has 15 residues. Trimming removed 0 bases at V and 2 bases at J, with 12 bases between. CDR3 in amino acids: CSARDLDWTTDTQYF. CDR3 sequence (DNA): TGCAGTGCTAGAGATCTCGACTGGACCACAGATACGCAGTATTTT.

The chain carries TRBV4-2 and TRBJ2-4, with 9 bases matching TRBD2. The J call may not be correct, given that the DNA end is closer to TRBJ2-7. Germline V gene sequence: CDR1 LGHNA, CDR2 YNFKEQ. The CDR3 has 15 residues. CDR3 nucleotide sequence: TGTGCCAGCAGCCAAGGGCGGGAGGGTACTAGCGAGCAGTACTTC. Protein: CASSQGREGTSEQYF.

The gene calls are TRBV11-3 and TRBJ2-7, with a possible D match to TRBD2 (5 bases). Germline CDR1 and CDR2: SGHNT and YENEEA. The CDR3 consists of 13 residues. Between the trimmed V and J ends, which lost 5 bases and 7 bases, there was a span of 15 bases. For the CDR3, the DNA is TGTGCCAGCAGCGACGGGGTCTTCAATGAGCAGTACTTC. Protein sequence: CASSDGVFNEQYF.

This clonotype has only a few counts. This chain joins TRBV4-2 and TRBJ2-5; D is undetermined. From germline, CDR1 is LGHNA and CDR2 YNFKEQ. This CDR3 contains 13 residues. Deletions cut 7 bases from V and 11 bases from J, with 20 bases between. CDR3 sequence reads: CASTVEGYNEQYF. The CDR3 DNA reads TGTGCCAGCACCGTTGAAGGGTACAATGAGCAGTACTTC.

V is TRBV5-1 and J is TRBJ2-5; 8 nucleotides agree with TRBD1. The J call may not be correct, given that the DNA end is closer to TRBJ2-7. Germline V gene sequence: CDR1 SGHRS, CDR2 YFSETQ. The CDR3 runs to 18 residues. CDR3 in amino acids: CASSLGGTGTTLLHEQYF. The CDR3 coding sequence is TGCGCCAGCAGCTTGGGGGGGACAGGAACCACCCTTCTCCACGAGCAGTACTTC.

This clonotype was detected a few times. The junction departs from germline at one end; a sequencing error may be responsible. This rearrangement joins TRBV7-7 to TRBJ1-5; D is possibly TRBD1 (5 bases). The CDR3 runs 15 residues. CDR1 is SSHAT and CDR2 is FNYEAQ in the germline V gene (reference sequence). The CDR3 DNA sequence: TGTGCTAGCAGCCAAGGGGCAGGTTGGGGTCAGCCCCAGCATTTT. Encoded protein: CASSQGAGWGQPQHF.

V and J are TRBV29-1 and TRBJ2-5, with 7 bases matching TRBD2. V lost 6 bases and J lost 11; bases outside the gene matches: 24. Per germline, CDR1 SQVTM and CDR2 ANQGSEA. The CDR3 spans 16 residues. The CDR3 DNA follows: TGCAGCGTCGAATCAAATAGGGCTAGCGGTTACAATGAGCAGTACTTC. Protein: CSVESNRASGYNEQYF.

This clonotype was detected once. Given a much more abundant clone one base away, this may be a read error. The chain links TRBV7-6 to TRBJ2-7; TRBD1 aligns across 10 bases. Germline CDR1 and CDR2: SGHVS and FNYEAQ. This CDR3 contains 14 residues. CDR3 region: CTSSFGTGAYEQYF. CDR3 nucleotides: TGTACCAGCAGCTTCGGGACAGGGGCCTACGAGCAGTACTTC.

The gene calls are TRBV6-6 and TRBJ1-4, with 11 bases matching TRBD1. V lost 4 bases and J lost 8; bases outside the gene matches: 9. CDR3 size: 16 residues. Germline CDR1 and CDR2: MNHNY and SVGAGI (reference sequence). The CDR3 is CASSSLGQGAAEKLFF. The CDR3 DNA reads TGTGCCAGCAGTTCCCTTGGACAGGGGGCGGCGGAAAAACTGTTTTTT.

This clonotype was seen more than once but under ten times. The V and J genes are TRBV20-1 and TRBJ2-7; no clear D gene. This CDR3 is built from 11 residues. The germline CDR1 and CDR2 sequences are DFQATT and SNEGSKA (reference sequence). Trimming cost V 4 bases and J 3 bases, with 7 bases left between them. In DNA, the CDR3 is TGCAGTGCTACGGATGACTACGAGCAGTACTTC. Protein product: CSATDDYEQYF.

A single count supports this clonotype. The gene calls are TRBV29-1 and TRBJ2-7, with D possibly TRBD2 on 5 matching bases. Judging by the DNA end, TRBJ2-5 fits better; the J call may be wrong. Per germline, CDR1 SQVTM and CDR2 ANQGSEA. The CDR3 loop spans 13 amino acids. Here the CDR3 DNA reads TGCAGCGTTGAAGACACTAGCCAAGAGACCCAGTACTTC. It codes for CSVEDTSQETQYF.

This clonotype has just a few counts. Sequence at one end of the junction differs from germline and may be a read error. This chain's CDR3 is CASSPGEGDTQYF. Here the CDR3 DNA reads TGTGCTAGCAGTCCGGGTGAGGGAGATACGCAGTATTTT. The rearrangement uses TRBV7-7 and TRBJ2-3, with TRBD2 as a possible D gene (5 bases). CDR1 SSHAT and CDR2 FNYEAQ come from the germline V gene (reference sequence). The CDR3 runs 13 residues.

The chain couples TRBV15 to TRBJ2-7, with D maybe TRBD1 (6 bases). Trimming removed 0 bases from V and 3 bases from J, with 12 bases in between. Germline CDR1 reads LNHNV; CDR2 reads YYDKDF (reference sequence). This CDR3 comprises 15 residues. The DNA for the CDR3 is TGTGCCACCAGCAGAGACAAAACAGGGTACTACGAGCAGTACTTC. It is translated as CATSRDKTGYYEQYF.

A few counts support this clonotype. This chain uses TRBV25-1 with TRBJ2-3, with 9 bases lining up with TRBD1. This CDR3 has 14 residues. Germline CDR1 reads MGHDK; CDR2 reads SYGVNS. After removal of 6 bases from V and 2 bases from J, the junction contained 3 bases not matched to a gene. The CDR3 coding sequence is TGTGCCAGCAGGTGGACAGGGGCCACAGATACGCAGTATTTT. Translated: CASRWTGATDTQYF. The variable domain in full, with the rest retrieved from reference TRBV25-1 and TRBJ2-3, is EADIYQTPRYLVIGTGKKITLECSQTMGHDKMYWYQQDPGMELHLIHYSYGVNSTEKGDLSSESTVSRIRTEHFPLTLESARPSHTSQYLCASRWTGATDTQYFGPGTRLTVL.

The chain recombines TRBV6-5 with TRBJ1-1; TRBD1 might be the D (5 bases). The CDR3 totals 14 residues. Germline assignment: CDR1 MNHEY and CDR2 SVGAGI. The V end lost 0 bases, the J end lost 6 bases, and 11 bases lay between the germline ends. CDR3 loop: CASSYSFQGSEAFF. CDR3 coding DNA: TGTGCCAGCAGTTACTCGTTTCAGGGCTCTGAAGCTTTCTTT.

In its sample, this clonotype was seen a few times. V and J are TRBV10-3 and TRBJ1-1, with unresolved D. The CDR3 runs to 13 residues. The ends were cut back, 2 bases at V and 0 bases at J, with 4 bases in the middle. From germline, CDR1 is ENHRY and CDR2 SYGVKD. The CDR3, as DNA: TGTGCCATCAGTGAGGTCTTGAACACTGAAGCTTTCTTT. Translating gives CAISEVLNTEAFF.

On this clonotype: This sequence may be a read error, since a much larger clone differs from it by one base. This chain connects TRBV4-1 to TRBJ2-3; D gene unclear. The V end lost 1 base, the J end lost 4 bases, and 9 bases lay between the germline ends. This CDR3 comprises 14 residues. Germline loops: CDR1 MGHRA, CDR2 YSYEKL. The CDR3 protein is CASSQGRSPDTQYF. The CDR3 nucleotides are TGCGCCAGCAGCCAAGGCAGGAGCCCAGATACGCAGTATTTT.

J is TRBJ2-7 and V is TRBV7-2, with TRBD2 identical over 10 bases. Germline V gene data show CDR1 as SGHTA and CDR2 as FQGNSA. Trimming at V came to 7 bases and at J to 1 base, leaving 7 bases not matched to a gene. CDR3 size: 15 residues. In DNA, the CDR3 is TGTGCCAGCAAGATAGCGGGAGGAATGTCCTACGAGCAGTACTTC. Its protein is CASKIAGGMSYEQYF.

The rearrangement joins TRBV6-2 or TRBV6-3 to TRBJ2-3; weak D call: TRBD2 (6 bases). This CDR3 is built from 16 residues. Germline V CDR1 and CDR2: MNHEY, SVGEGT. Trimming pared 7 bases from V and 3 bases from J, leaving 20 bases between. The CDR3 nucleotides read TGTGCCAGCAATTTACTCGTAGCGGACCATACAGATACGCAGTATTTT. It is translated as CASNLLVADHTDTQYF.

V usage is TRBV5-5 and J usage is TRBJ1-5; D uncertain. Looked up from germline, CDR1 is SGHKS and CDR2 is YYEKEE (reference sequence). The CDR3 has 11 residues. Between the trimmed V and J ends, which lost 0 bases and 9 bases, there was a span of 4 bases. The CDR3 DNA sequence: TGTGCCAGCAGCTTGGATGGGCCCCAGCATTTT. Its protein is CASSLDGPQHF.

The chain joins TRBV7-2 to TRBJ2-7; D might be TRBD2 (5 bases). The CDR3 spans 15 residues. V was pared by 0 bases and J by 4 bases, with 13 bases between. Per germline, CDR1 SGHTA and CDR2 FQGNSA. The CDR3 nucleotides are TGTGCCAGCAGCTTAGCGCGGGTCTACTTATACGAGCAGTACTTC. Translation gives CASSLARVYLYEQYF.